This is a list of T cell receptor beta chains from one sample in a study of blood T cell repertoires in COVID-19. Profiled with immunoSEQ multiplex PCR; TCRdb holds only in-frame clones, not every one. The sample contains roughly 260,000 clones, around four fifths of which appear only once. Sequenced input: peripheral blood. The receptors shown here come from a woman in her seventies with acute or convalescent COVID-19. Each CDR3 is given with its conserved first and last residue. D genes are given only for firm matches. Where a row states a size, it is once, few, many or the class of an expanded clone; other rows omit it.

D,V,size,J,CDR3,DNA
-,TRBV7-2,few,TRBJ2-1,CASSPYNEQFF,TGTGCCAGCAGCCCGTACAATGAGCAGTTCTTC
-,TRBV20-1,-,TRBJ2-7,CSARLYEQYF,TGCAGTGCCAGACTCTACGAGCAGTACTTC
-,TRBV28,-,TRBJ1-6,CASSRSRGWVSPLHF,TGTGCCAGCAGTCGCTCGCGGGGCTGGGTTTCACCCCTCCACTTT
-,TRBV21-1,-,TRBJ1-3,CAITDRLSSGNTIYF,TGTGCCATCACGGACAGACTAAGCTCTGGAAACACCATATATTTT
-,TRBV28,-,TRBJ1-1,CASSLVGGLNTEAFF,TGTGCCAGCAGTTTGGTGGGAGGACTCAACACTGAAGCTTTCTTT
TRBD2,TRBV5-1,-,TRBJ2-2,CASSLVGLEAGELFF,TGCGCCAGCAGCTTGGTGGGACTAGAGGCCGGGGAGCTGTTTTTT
-,TRBV6-5,-,TRBJ1-1,CASSPSEGGTEAFF,TGTGCCAGCTCCCCTTCCGAAGGGGGCACTGAAGCTTTCTTT
TRBD1,TRBV18,few,TRBJ1-1,CASSGTVKNTEAFF,TGTGCCAGCTCAGGGACAGTGAAGAACACTGAAGCTTTCTTT
TRBD1,TRBV9,-,TRBJ1-1,CASSSRTGGTEAFF,TGTGCCAGCAGCTCCCGAACAGGGGGCACTGAAGCTTTCTTT
-,TRBV19,-,TRBJ1-4,CASTLGPGGTSNEKLFF,TGTGCCAGTACCCTTGGACCCGGAGGAACCTCTAATGAAAAACTGTTTTTT
-,TRBV7-2,few,TRBJ2-7,CASSPPGEVYEQYF,TGTGCCAGCAGCCCGCCGGGGGAAGTGTACGAGCAGTACTTC
-,TRBV11-2,-,TRBJ1-2,CASSLEADTYGYTF,TGTGCCAGCAGCTTAGAGGCGGACACTTATGGCTACACCTTC